This TCR beta chain is drawn from a study of blood T cell repertoires in COVID-19. At the level of the study: The origin of the acute and convalescent COVID-19 samples was the United States, Italy and Spain. PBMCs, B-cell-depleted T cells, or T cells provided the cDNA or gDNA that made up the material.

The assay was immunoSEQ multiplex PCR, and TCRdb's table has in-frame clones only and misses some. The sample shows approximately 350,000 clones, around 92% of them seen only once. Trimming shortened V by 3 bases and J by 8 bases, and 5 bases separated the two germline ends. CDR1 LNHDA and CDR2 SQIVND come from the germline V gene (reference sequence). The CDR3 runs to 12 residues. This sequence was found in a man aged 40-49 years with acute or convalescent COVID-19. The sequenced sample was peripheral blood. V usage is TRBV19 and J usage is TRBJ1-6; no clear D gene. The CDR3 DNA reads TGTGCCAGTAGTATCCCAGATTCACCCCTCCACTTT. This encodes CASSIPDSPLHF.